The entry that follows covers one T cell receptor (beta chain) sequence. This sample was taken from a study of blood T cell repertoires in COVID-19. Trimming removed 2 bases at V and 1 base at J, with 5 bases between. Germline-derived CDR1 and CDR2 are SNHLY and FYNNEI. This CDR3 has 14 amino acids. The protocol was immunoSEQ multiplex PCR, while the TCRdb copy is restricted to in-frame clones and leaves out a portion. This repertoire shows 110,000 to 150,000 clones, more than 85% found once; its top ten account for less than 3%. The chain carries TRBV2 and TRBJ2-2; D might be TRBD1 (5 bases). This TCR derives from a man aged 55 to 69 with active or convalescent COVID-19. Specimen: peripheral blood. CDR3 nucleotides: TGTGCCAGCAGTGAACAGGGGAACACCGGGGAGCTGTTTTTT. This sequence encodes CASSEQGNTGELFF.